This T cell receptor (beta chain) was captured in a study of early T cells in non-severe SARS-CoV-2 infection. Background on the study: Chains from this unsorted whole-blood bulk RNA could not be paired. Study-level points and caveats: VDJdb-based annotation leaned toward anti-spike CD8 responses and missed private and CD4 specificities.

Individual cDNA molecules carried attached unique molecular identifiers. TCRdb reanalysed the 5' RACE reads using MiXCR and keeps one entry per CDR3 protein. The sample has approximately 44,000 distinct CDR3 sequences, 12% seen once. The CDR3 covers 11 residues. Trimming at V came to 3 bases and at J to 6 bases, leaving 2 bases not matched to a gene. Germline CDR1 and CDR2: DFQATT and SNEGSKA (reference sequence). Turning to this clonotype: Antigen unknown.

The sequence was obtained from an adult who was a healthcare worker with PCR-confirmed SARS-CoV-2 infection or an uninfected control (not recorded which). The sequenced material came from whole blood. The chain has TRBV20-1 and TRBJ2-7, with 7 bases lining up with TRBD2. As DNA, the CDR3 is TGCAGTGCTAGTGGCGGGGGCGAGCAGTACTTC. It encodes CSASGGGEQYF.